The 5 T cell receptor beta chains in this list originate from one sample, sequenced in a study of cytotoxic CD8 clonotypes in ibrutinib-treated CLL (dated by TCRdb to the early 2020s). The method behind the library was the immunoSEQ multiplex PCR assay. The table comes from immuneACCESS by way of TCRdb, which keeps in-frame sequences with V and J called. Part of the clones is missing from these tables; in studies checked, under half for an unresolved V gene and the rest for unknown reasons. This sample is represented by about 140,000 clones; roughly 80% of them were singletons. Approximately 27% of the sample is in the top ten clones. What the time point label conveys for this sample: approximately 11 months on ibrutinib. Here the sequenced sample was PBMCs, taken after 12 months of ibrutinib treatment. These TCRs come from a human donor with chronic lymphocytic leukemia.

This clone was recorded only once. The chain has TRBV11-2 and TRBJ2-2; 7 bases are a match to TRBD1. V shed 5 bases and J 4 bases; nucleotides not matched to a gene: 7. Looked up from germline, CDR1 is SGHAT and CDR2 is FQNNGV. The CDR3 is made up of 15 amino acids. In DNA form, the CDR3 reads TGTGCCAGCAGCCATAGACAGGGCTCCACCGGGGAGCTGTTTTTT. Amino acid sequence: CASSHRQGSTGELFF.

The chain employs TRBV6-4 and TRBJ1-2, with TRBD1 as a possible D gene (6 bases). The V gene's germline CDR1 is MRHNA and CDR2 SNTAGT. CDR3 size: 15 residues. With 2 bases removed from V and 2 bases from J, the gap between germline ends came to 12 bases. CDR3 region: CASSDAGTPNYGYTF. CDR3 coding DNA: TGTGCCAGCAGTGACGCCGGGACACCAAACTATGGCTACACCTTC.

V usage is TRBV5-1 and J usage is TRBJ2-7; 9 bases align to TRBD1. This CDR3 is 15 amino acids long. J lost 5 bases, V lost 1 base, and 7 bases had no gene match. Looked up from germline, CDR1 is SGHRS and CDR2 is YFSETQ. The CDR3 sequence: CASSLSGQGNDEQYF. The CDR3 DNA reads as TGCGCCAGCAGCTTGAGTGGACAGGGGAACGACGAGCAGTACTTC.

This clone was observed once. The chain combines TRBV7-8 with TRBJ2-7; D tentatively fits TRBD1 or TRBD2 (5 bases each). CDR1 and CDR2 from the germline V gene are SGHVS and FQNEAQ. The CDR3 has 14 residues. V was pared by 4 bases and J by 2 bases, with 12 bases between. CDR3 nucleotide sequence: TGTGCCAGCAGCTCGAGGGACGGTCCCTACGAGCAGTACTTC. Translating it yields CASSSRDGPYEQYF.

This clone occurred once. J is TRBJ2-5 and V is TRBV19; 11 bases map to TRBD2. The CDR3 length is 14 residues. Looked up from germline, CDR1 is LNHDA and CDR2 is SQIVND (reference sequence). V lost 8 bases to trimming and J lost 2 bases; unmatched junction nucleotides: 4. The CDR3 is CASPLAGEQETQYF. The CDR3 bases are TGTGCCAGTCCACTAGCGGGAGAGCAAGAGACCCAGTACTTC. Variable domain in full (rest from reference TRBV19 and TRBJ2-5): DGGITQSPKYLFRKEGQNVTLSCEQNLNHDAMYWYRQDPGQGLRLIYYSQIVNDFQKGDIAEGYSVSREKKESFPLTVTSAQKNPTAFYLCASPLAGEQETQYFGPGTRLLVL.